This TCR beta chain was sequenced for a study of technical replicates of blood from a handful of donors. Data came from immunoSEQ multiplex PCR; TCRdb stores just in-frame clones and leaves some out. This sample has 80,000 to 95,000 clones, with about 95% found just once. Trimming removed 7 bases from V and 2 bases from J; junction bases left unmatched: 11. Germline V lookup: CDR1 ENHRY, CDR2 SYGVKD. The CDR3 is made up of 16 amino acids. The specimen was T cells isolated from PBMCs. This clonotype originated in a human donor in good health. V gene TRBV10-3 combines with J gene TRBJ2-7, with TRBD2 identical over 10 bases. CDR3 amino acids: CAITSLTGTSAYEQYF. The CDR3, as DNA: TGTGCCATCACCTCCCTAACCGGGACTAGCGCCTACGAGCAGTACTTC.